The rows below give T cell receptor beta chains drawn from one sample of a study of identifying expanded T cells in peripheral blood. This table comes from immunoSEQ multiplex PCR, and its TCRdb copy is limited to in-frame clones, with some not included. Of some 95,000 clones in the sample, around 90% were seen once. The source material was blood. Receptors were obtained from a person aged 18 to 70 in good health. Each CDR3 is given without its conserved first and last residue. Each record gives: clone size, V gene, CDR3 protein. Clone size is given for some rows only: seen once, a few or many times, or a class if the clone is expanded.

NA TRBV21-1 ASRDGYT
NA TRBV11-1 ASSLKASGGFHEQY
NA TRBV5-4 ASSLAAADYEQY
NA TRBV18 ASSPQSAGLHGAEQF
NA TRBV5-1 ASSDWTGNYGYT
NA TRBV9 ASSVRTSGENEQF
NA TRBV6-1 ASAFGTLIYNEQF
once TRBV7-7 ASIIGRNEQF
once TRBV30 AWSPRPPYEQY
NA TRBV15 ATSSLGGGVRDTGELF
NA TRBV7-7 ASSLYESTEAF
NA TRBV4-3 ASSQDTTRTYEQY
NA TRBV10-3 AIRSGTSGIYEQY
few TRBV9 ASSVSTESGNTIY
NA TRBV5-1 ASSLGDVNNSPLH
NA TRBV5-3 ARSPGQSSGNTIY